The 16 T cell receptor beta chains below were found in one sample sequenced in a study of patients and donors after allogeneic stem cell transplantation. TCRdb re-analysed the RT-PCR reads in MiXCR, keeping a single row per CDR3 protein. The profile shows over 350,000 distinct CDR3 sequences, approximately 16% of them singletons. Sequenced material: blood, either unsorted or a sorted T cell fraction (not recorded which). Receptors were obtained from a human donor who was either an allogeneic HSCT recipient or a stem cell or donor lymphocyte infusion donor (not recorded which). It is not recorded whose cells these are; they may come from a transplant donor.

The chain has TRBV20-1 and TRBJ2-3, with 9 bases that match TRBD2. CDR1 DFQATT and CDR2 SNEGSKA come from the germline V gene (reference sequence). V lost 3 bases, J lost 5 bases, and 6 bases stayed unmatched. There are 14 residues in the CDR3. The CDR3 reads CSASRGGAGDTQYF. CDR3 nucleotides: TGCAGTGCTAGTCGCGGGGGGGCGGGAGATACGCAGTATTTT.

This clonotype appeared many times. The CDR3 DNA is TGTGCCAGCAGTACCGGGACAGGGGAGACCGGGGAGCTGTTTTTT. Encoded protein: CASSTGTGETGELFF. The chain couples TRBV6-1 to TRBJ2-2; 10 bases line up with TRBD1. J was trimmed by 5 bases and V by 5 bases; bases with no gene match: 5. In germline, CDR1 is MNHNS, CDR2 SASEGT. This CDR3 is built from 15 residues.

This rearrangement joins TRBV2 to TRBJ2-2; maybe TRBD2 (5 bases). Germline V CDR1 and CDR2: SNHLY, FYNNEI. Trimming cost V 6 bases and J 1 base, with 12 bases left between them. CDR3 length equals 15 residues. This CDR3 reads CASSLSGKNTGELFF. The CDR3 DNA sequence: TGTGCCAGCAGCCTCTCGGGGAAGAACACCGGGGAGCTGTTTTTT.

The chain employs TRBV30 and TRBJ1-4; the D is unclear. This CDR3 spans 14 amino acids. CDR1 GTSNPN and CDR2 SVGIG come from the germline V gene (reference sequence). V was pared by 0 bases and J by 13 bases, with 18 bases between. This CDR3 reads CAWSVVTRSSGLFF. The CDR3, as DNA: TGTGCCTGGAGTGTGGTTACTCGATCCTCGGGACTGTTTTTT.

This clonotype was observed a handful of times. The gene calls are TRBV12-3 or TRBV12-4 and TRBJ1-6; TRBD1 might be the D (5 bases). The CDR3 contains 13 residues. Trimming cost V 3 bases and J 9 bases, with 9 bases left between them. CDR3 sequence: CASSFRERSPLHF. For the CDR3, the DNA is TGTGCCAGCAGTTTCAGGGAACGTTCACCCCTCCACTTT.

The V and J genes are TRBV3-1 and TRBJ2-1, with TRBD1 matching over 8 bases. V gave up 5 bases and J gave up 3 bases; unmatched junction bases: 6. The CDR3 runs 15 residues. The germline V gene has CDR1 LGHDT and CDR2 YNNKEL (reference sequence). The CDR3, as DNA: TGTGCCAGCAGCGCCCGGGACAGGAACTACAATGAGCAGTTCTTC. Encoded protein: CASSARDRNYNEQFF.

This clonotype appeared a few times. The chain uses TRBV6-5 and TRBJ2-7, with 7 bases fitting TRBD1. Unmatched junction bases numbered 4, after V lost 0 bases and J lost 2 bases. CDR1 is MNHEY, CDR2 SVGAGI, per germline. The CDR3 is 15 amino acids. The CDR3 region has the DNA TGTGCCAGCAGTTACTCCCCGGGACAGACCTACGAGCAGTACTTC. Its translation: CASSYSPGQTYEQYF.

J is TRBJ1-1 and V is TRBV5-1; D is perhaps TRBD1 (5 bases). Trimming removed 4 bases at V and 9 bases at J, with 16 bases between. Germline assignment: CDR1 SGHRS and CDR2 YFSETQ. The CDR3 contains 13 residues. The CDR3, as DNA: TGCGCCAGCAGCACACAGACAGCCACACAAGCTTTCTTT. Amino acid sequence: CASSTQTATQAFF.

The genes are TRBV18 and TRBJ2-7; D may be TRBD1 (5 bases). In germline, CDR1 is KGHSH, CDR2 LQKENI. V dropped 1 base and J dropped 1 base, with 8 bases sitting between them. The CDR3 contains 14 residues. CDR3 sequence reads: CASSPQAGSYEQYF. CDR3 sequence (DNA): TGTGCCAGCTCACCACAAGCAGGGTCCTACGAGCAGTACTTC.

The rearrangement links TRBV12-3 or TRBV12-4 to TRBJ1-4, with D possibly being TRBD1 (5 bases). The CDR3 runs 15 residues. With 4 bases removed from V and 8 bases from J, the gap between germline ends came to 17 bases. The CDR3 bases are TGTGCCAGCAGTTCCGGAGGGAGGGGAGGCGAAAAACTGTTTTTT. Its protein product is CASSSGGRGGEKLFF.

The gene calls are TRBV2 and TRBJ2-1; D tentatively fits TRBD1 or TRBD2 (6 bases each). Germline CDR1 SNHLY, CDR2 FYNNEI. This CDR3 has 17 residues. Between the trimmed V and J ends, which lost 1 base and 7 bases, there was a span of 20 bases. The CDR3 protein is CASSEEGTFRGSNEQFF. The CDR3 nucleotides are TGTGCCAGCAGTGAAGAGGGGACTTTTAGGGGGAGTAATGAGCAGTTCTTC.

The rearrangement uses TRBV18 and TRBJ1-5; 8 nucleotides line up with TRBD1. J lost 2 bases, V lost 8 bases, and 2 bases had no gene match. Germline CDR1 KGHSH, CDR2 LQKENI. The CDR3 has 13 amino acids. DNA for the CDR3: TGTGCCAGCACACAGGGGGGCAATCAGCCCCAGCATTTT. This codes for CASTQGGNQPQHF.

In DNA, the CDR3 is TGTGCCAGCTCAGAGAAAGGGTCTTGGGTTATGAACACTGAAGCTTTCTTT. It is translated as CASSEKGSWVMNTEAFF. The rearrangement uses TRBV18 and TRBJ1-1; D remains unclear. Trimming left V 5 bases short and J 0 bases short, with 19 bases between. This CDR3 is 17 amino acids long. Germline loops: CDR1 KGHSH, CDR2 LQKENI.

The rearrangement joins TRBV6-1 to TRBJ2-4, with D possibly TRBD2 on 5 matching bases. Germline values: CDR1 MNHNS, CDR2 SASEGT. V shed 6 bases and J shed 0 bases, with 9 bases lying between them. CDR3 size: 14 residues. CDR3 sequence: CASSGVSAKNIQYF. In DNA, the CDR3 is TGTGCCAGCAGCGGGGTCTCAGCCAAAAACATTCAGTACTTC.

There are a few counts of this clonotype. The rearrangement uses TRBV29-1 and TRBJ2-5; D gene uncertain. Germline loops: CDR1 SQVTM, CDR2 ANQGSEA. V lost 3 bases, J lost 5 bases, and 10 bases lay in between. The CDR3 totals 12 residues. DNA for the CDR3: TGCAGCGTTGAGATAACCTCGGAGACCCAGTACTTC. This gives the protein CSVEITSETQYF.

The chain combines TRBV3-1 with TRBJ1-1, with D possibly matching TRBD1 (6 bases). From germline, CDR1 is LGHDT and CDR2 YNNKEL (reference sequence). V was pared by 2 bases and J by 0 bases, with 10 bases between. CDR3 length: 15 residues. CDR3 sequence reads: CASSQNWDMNTEAFF. The CDR3, as DNA: TGTGCCAGCAGCCAAAACTGGGACATGAACACTGAAGCTTTCTTT.